Here is one T cell receptor beta chain with its context. Its antigen is unidentified. Relative to the germline gene, one junction end is altered; a read error may explain this. CDR1 and CDR2 from the germline V gene are LNHNV and YYDKDF (reference sequence). This CDR3 is built from 15 residues. This entry comes from a study of post-analysis software for immune sequencing data. Study in general: Clinical courses comprised relapsing-remitting, secondary progressive and progressive-relapsing multiple sclerosis.

General observations from the study: Samples sharing a preparation batch grouped tightly together when assessed by F measure. Those with multiple sclerosis, the patient group, showed significantly lower normalized Chao1 diversity than controls. Included in a set of a few TRBV segments more frequent in patients than controls were TRBV5-6, TRBV5-1 and TRBV20-1.

Prepared libraries of TCR beta cDNA carried unique molecular identifiers. Each batch of about 0.9 to 10 million T cells produced roughly 450,000 cDNA molecules. TCRdb re-called the PCR reads through MiXCR, storing one row per CDR3 protein. Of about 460,000 distinct CDR3 sequences listed, roughly 45% are singletons. The origin of this receptor is a girl under 18 with multiple sclerosis. The sequencing input was blood. The chain is built from TRBV15 and TRBJ2-5; the match to TRBD1 covers 8 bases. The CDR3: CDTSRDGTGFDEQYF. CDR3 sequence (DNA): TGTGACACCAGCAGAGACGGGACAGGCTTTGATGAGCAGTACTTC.